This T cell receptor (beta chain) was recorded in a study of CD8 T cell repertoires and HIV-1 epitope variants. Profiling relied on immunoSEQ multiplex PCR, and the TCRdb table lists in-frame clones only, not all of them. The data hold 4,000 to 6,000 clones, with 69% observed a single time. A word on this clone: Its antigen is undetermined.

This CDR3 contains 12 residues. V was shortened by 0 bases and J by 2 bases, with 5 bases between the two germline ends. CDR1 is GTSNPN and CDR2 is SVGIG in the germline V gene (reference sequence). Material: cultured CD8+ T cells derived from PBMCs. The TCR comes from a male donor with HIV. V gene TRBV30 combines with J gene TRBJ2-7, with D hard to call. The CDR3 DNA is TGTGCCTGGAGTGTACCCCCCTACGAGCAGTACTTC. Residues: CAWSVPPYEQYF. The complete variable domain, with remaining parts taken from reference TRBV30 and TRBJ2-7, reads SQTIHQWPATLVQPVGSPLSLECTVEGTSNPNLYWYRQAAGRGLQLLFYSVGIGQISSEVPQNLSASRPQDRQFILSSKKLLLSDSGFYLCAWSVPPYEQYFGPGTRLTVT.